This is a list of T cell receptor beta chains from one sample in a study of molecular identifiers for immune sequencing clone quantification. TCRdb processed the PCR reads anew with MiXCR; each CDR3 protein has one entry. The sample has more than 450,000 distinct CDR3 sequences, about 26% seen once. The specimen sequenced was naive CD8+ T cells from blood, with Jurkat cell RNA spiked in. The source is a human donor in good health. Some libraries in this study had Jurkat cell RNA spiked in. Each CDR3 is given with its conserved first and last residue. Fields, in order: J gene, V gene, clone size, D gene, CDR3 protein, CDR3 DNA. A D gene is named only where the DNA matches it firmly. Clone size is stated in some rows and not others, as once, few, many or a class when expanded.

J gene: TRBJ1-1; V gene: TRBV4-1; clone size: few; D gene: .; CDR3 protein: CASSQSGVVNTEAFF; CDR3 DNA: TGCGCCAGCAGCCAGAGCGGGGTTGTGAACACTGAAGCTTTCTTT
J gene: TRBJ1-1; V gene: TRBV4-3; clone size: .; D gene: .; CDR3 protein: CASSQDFLGPNTEAFF; CDR3 DNA: TGCGCCAGCAGCCAAGATTTTCTGGGGCCGAACACTGAAGCTTTCTTT
J gene: TRBJ2-7; V gene: TRBV7-9; clone size: many; D gene: .; CDR3 protein: CASSLGPGSYEQYF; CDR3 DNA: TGTGCCAGCAGCTTGGGTCCAGGGTCCTACGAGCAGTACTTC
J gene: TRBJ2-1; V gene: TRBV28; clone size: few; D gene: .; CDR3 protein: CASRTSSYNEQFF; CDR3 DNA: TGTGCCAGCAGGACGAGCTCCTACAATGAGCAGTTCTTC
J gene: TRBJ2-2; V gene: TRBV29-1; clone size: few; D gene: .; CDR3 protein: CSVVLGTGELFF; CDR3 DNA: TGCAGCGTTGTATTGGGGACCGGGGAGCTGTTTTTT
J gene: TRBJ2-2; V gene: TRBV12-3/TRBV12-4; clone size: few; D gene: .; CDR3 protein: CASSFSADTGELFF; CDR3 DNA: TGTGCCAGCAGTTTTTCAGCGGACACCGGGGAGCTGTTTTTT
J gene: TRBJ1-1; V gene: TRBV24-1; clone size: .; D gene: .; CDR3 protein: CATPFPRGMNTEAFF; CDR3 DNA: TGTGCCACCCCTTTCCCACGGGGAATGAACACTGAAGCTTTCTTT
J gene: TRBJ2-1; V gene: TRBV9; clone size: .; D gene: TRBD2; CDR3 protein: CASSHQHGGAYNEQFF; CDR3 DNA: TGTGCCAGCAGTCACCAGCACGGGGGGGCCTACAATGAGCAGTTCTTC
J gene: TRBJ2-1; V gene: TRBV9; clone size: once; D gene: .; CDR3 protein: CASGPNNEQFF; CDR3 DNA: TGTGCCTCGGGACCGAACAATGAGCAGTTCTTC
J gene: TRBJ2-1; V gene: TRBV7-9; clone size: .; D gene: .; CDR3 protein: CASSVNEGSTPFHNEQFF; CDR3 DNA: TGTGCCAGCAGCGTAAATGAGGGGTCTACACCTTTTCACAATGAGCAGTTCTTC
J gene: TRBJ1-1; V gene: TRBV7-9; clone size: few; D gene: .; CDR3 protein: CASSPAISGGGNTEAFF; CDR3 DNA: TGTGCCAGCAGCCCCGCCATAAGCGGGGGTGGGAACACTGAAGCTTTCTTT
J gene: TRBJ1-2; V gene: TRBV29-1; clone size: many; D gene: .; CDR3 protein: CSGQTAYYGYTF; CDR3 DNA: TGCAGCGGCCAAACAGCTTACTATGGCTACACCTTC
J gene: TRBJ2-5; V gene: TRBV27; clone size: .; D gene: TRBD2; CDR3 protein: CASSSSAGWGEPQYF; CDR3 DNA: TGTGCCAGCAGTTCCTCAGCGGGATGGGGGGAGCCCCAGTACTTC
J gene: TRBJ2-1; V gene: TRBV18; clone size: .; D gene: TRBD2; CDR3 protein: CASSPWGSGTYNEQFF; CDR3 DNA: TGTGCCAGCTCACCATGGGGTAGCGGGACCTACAATGAGCAGTTCTTC
J gene: TRBJ2-3; V gene: TRBV4-2; clone size: many; D gene: TRBD2; CDR3 protein: CASSSLMGLAADTQYF; CDR3 DNA: TGTGCCAGCAGCTCGTTGATGGGACTAGCGGCAGATACGCAGTATTTT